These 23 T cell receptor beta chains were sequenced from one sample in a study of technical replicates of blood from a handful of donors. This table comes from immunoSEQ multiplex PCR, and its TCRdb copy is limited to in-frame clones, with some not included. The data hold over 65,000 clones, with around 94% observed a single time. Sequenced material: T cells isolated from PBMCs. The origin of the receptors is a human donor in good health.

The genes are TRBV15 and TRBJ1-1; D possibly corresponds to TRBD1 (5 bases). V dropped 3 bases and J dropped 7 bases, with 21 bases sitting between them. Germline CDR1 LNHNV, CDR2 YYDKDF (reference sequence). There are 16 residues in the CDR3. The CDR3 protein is CATSSALGGDGIEAFF. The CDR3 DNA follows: TGTGCCACCAGCAGCGCCCTGGGAGGGGACGGTATTGAAGCTTTCTTT. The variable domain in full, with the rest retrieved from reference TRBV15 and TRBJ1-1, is DAMVIQNPRYQVTQFGKPVTLSCSQTLNHNVMYWYQQKSSQAPKLLFHYYDKDFNNEADTPDNFQSRRPNTSFCFLDIRSPGLGDTAMYLCATSSALGGDGIEAFFGQGTRLTVV.

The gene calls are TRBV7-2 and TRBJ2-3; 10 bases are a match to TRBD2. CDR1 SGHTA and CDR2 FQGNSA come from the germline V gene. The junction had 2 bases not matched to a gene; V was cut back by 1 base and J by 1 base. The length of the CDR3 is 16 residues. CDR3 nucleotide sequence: TGTGCCAGCAGCTTAGTCGGACTAGCGGGCACAGATACGCAGTATTTT. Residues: CASSLVGLAGTDTQYF.

The CDR3 DNA follows: TGTGCCAGCAGTGCAAAAGGGACAGGAACTTCCTACGAGCAGTACTTC. Encoded protein: CASSAKGTGTSYEQYF. The chain links TRBV25-1 to TRBJ2-7; 8 nucleotides align to TRBD1. The CDR3 length is 16 residues. Per the germline V gene, CDR1 is MGHDK and CDR2 is SYGVNS. V lost 4 bases and J lost 1; bases outside the gene matches: 9.

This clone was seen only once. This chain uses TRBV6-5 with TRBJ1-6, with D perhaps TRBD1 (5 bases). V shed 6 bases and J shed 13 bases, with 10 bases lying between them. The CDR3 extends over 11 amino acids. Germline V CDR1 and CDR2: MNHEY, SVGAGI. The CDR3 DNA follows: TGTGCCAGCAGCCTACCAGGGCCCCTCCACTTT. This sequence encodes CASSLPGPLHF.

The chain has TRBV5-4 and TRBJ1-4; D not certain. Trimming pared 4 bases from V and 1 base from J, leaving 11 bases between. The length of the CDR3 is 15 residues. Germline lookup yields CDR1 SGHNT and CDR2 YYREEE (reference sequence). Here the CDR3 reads CASSPQRGTNEKLFF. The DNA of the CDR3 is TGTGCCAGCAGCCCCCAGCGGGGAACTAATGAAAAACTGTTTTTT.

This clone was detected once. This chain's CDR3 is CASSQAGTSVALEQFF. The CDR3 nucleotides read TGCGCCAGCAGCCAAGCCGGGACTAGCGTTGCCTTAGAGCAGTTCTTC. V is TRBV4-1 and J is TRBJ2-1; 10 nucleotides align to TRBD2. Germline CDR1 is MGHRA and CDR2 is YSYEKL. Trimming at V came to 1 base and at J to 10 bases, leaving 10 bases not matched to a gene. CDR3 length: 16 residues.

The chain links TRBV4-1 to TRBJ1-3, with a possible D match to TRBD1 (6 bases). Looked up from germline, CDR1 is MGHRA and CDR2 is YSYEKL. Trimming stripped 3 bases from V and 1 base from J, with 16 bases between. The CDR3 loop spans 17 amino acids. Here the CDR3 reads CASSQFRGIGSGNTIYF. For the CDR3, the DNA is TGCGCCAGCAGCCAGTTCAGGGGTATAGGGTCTGGAAACACCATATATTTT.

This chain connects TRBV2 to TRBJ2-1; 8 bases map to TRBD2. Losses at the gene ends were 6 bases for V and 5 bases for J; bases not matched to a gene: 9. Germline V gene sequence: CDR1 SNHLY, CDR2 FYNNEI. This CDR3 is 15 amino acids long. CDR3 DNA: TGTGCCAGCAGGCTCGGAGCGGGAGCCGACAATGAGCAGTTCTTC. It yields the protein CASRLGAGADNEQFF.

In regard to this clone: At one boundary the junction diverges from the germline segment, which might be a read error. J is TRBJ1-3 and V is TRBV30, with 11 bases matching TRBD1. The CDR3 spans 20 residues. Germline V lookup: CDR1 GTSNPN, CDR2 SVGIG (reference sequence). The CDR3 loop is CAWSVSWDRGFSHSGKTIYF. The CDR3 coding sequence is TGTGCCTGGAGTGTATCGTGGGACAGGGGGTTCTCTCACTCTGGAAAGACCATATATTTT.

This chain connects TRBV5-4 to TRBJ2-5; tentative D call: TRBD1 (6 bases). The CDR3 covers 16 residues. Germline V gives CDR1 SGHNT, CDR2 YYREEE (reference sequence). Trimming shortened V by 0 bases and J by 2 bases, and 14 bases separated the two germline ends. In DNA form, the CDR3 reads TGTGCCAGCAGCTTGGTCATTCGGACAGTACAAGAGACCCAGTACTTC. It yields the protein CASSLVIRTVQETQYF.

CDR3: CASRQGNTEAFF. The CDR3 DNA reads TGTGCCAGCCGCCAGGGGAACACTGAAGCTTTCTTT. V gene TRBV6-5 combines with J gene TRBJ1-1; a possible D gene is TRBD1 (5 bases). CDR1 and CDR2 from the germline V gene are MNHEY and SVGAGI. The V end was cut by 8 bases, the J end by 1 base, with 8 bases between. The CDR3 covers 12 residues.

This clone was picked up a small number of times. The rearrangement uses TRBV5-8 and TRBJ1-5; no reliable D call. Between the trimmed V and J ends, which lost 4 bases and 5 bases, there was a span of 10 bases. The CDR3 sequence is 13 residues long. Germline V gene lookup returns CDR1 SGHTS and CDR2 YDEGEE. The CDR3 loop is CASSKGADQPQHF. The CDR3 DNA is TGTGCCAGCAGCAAAGGAGCCGATCAGCCCCAGCATTTT.

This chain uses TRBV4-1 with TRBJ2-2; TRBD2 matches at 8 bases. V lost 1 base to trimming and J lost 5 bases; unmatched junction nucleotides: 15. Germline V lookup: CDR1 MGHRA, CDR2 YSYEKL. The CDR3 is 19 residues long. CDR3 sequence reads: CASSQGGYSGKGGTGELFF. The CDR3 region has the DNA TGCGCCAGCAGCCAAGGGGGGTATAGCGGGAAGGGAGGGACCGGGGAGCTGTTTTTT.

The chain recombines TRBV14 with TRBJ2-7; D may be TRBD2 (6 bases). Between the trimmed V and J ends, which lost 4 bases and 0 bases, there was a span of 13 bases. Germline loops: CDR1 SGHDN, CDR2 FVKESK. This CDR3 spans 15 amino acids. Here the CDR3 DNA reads TGTGCCAGCAGCCCGACCCGGGGGTCCTCCTACGAGCAGTACTTC. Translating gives CASSPTRGSSYEQYF.

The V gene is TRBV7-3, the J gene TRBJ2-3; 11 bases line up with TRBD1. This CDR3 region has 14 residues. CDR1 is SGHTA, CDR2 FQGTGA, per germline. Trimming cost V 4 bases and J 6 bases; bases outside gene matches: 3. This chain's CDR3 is CASSSGQGADTQYF. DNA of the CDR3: TGTGCCAGCAGCTCCGGACAGGGGGCGGATACGCAGTATTTT.

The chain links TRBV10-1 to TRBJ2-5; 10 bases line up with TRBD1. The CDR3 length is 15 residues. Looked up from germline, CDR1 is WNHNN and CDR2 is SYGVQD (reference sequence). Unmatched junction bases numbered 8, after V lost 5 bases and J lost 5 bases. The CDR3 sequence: CASSPTDRGYETQYF. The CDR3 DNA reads TGCGCCAGCAGTCCGACGGACAGGGGGTACGAGACCCAGTACTTC.

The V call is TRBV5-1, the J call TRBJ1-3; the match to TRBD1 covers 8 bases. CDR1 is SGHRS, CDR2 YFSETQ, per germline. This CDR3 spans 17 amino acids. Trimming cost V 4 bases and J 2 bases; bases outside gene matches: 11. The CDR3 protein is CASSPDRKDRAGNTIYF. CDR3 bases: TGCGCCAGCAGCCCGGACCGCAAGGACAGGGCTGGAAACACCATATATTTT.

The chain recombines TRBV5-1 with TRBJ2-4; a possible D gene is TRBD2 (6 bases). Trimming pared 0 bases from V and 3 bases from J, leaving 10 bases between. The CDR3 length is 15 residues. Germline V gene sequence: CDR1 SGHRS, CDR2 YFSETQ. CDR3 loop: CASSLVSAGKNIQYF. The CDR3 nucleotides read TGCGCCAGCAGCTTGGTCTCAGCGGGCAAAAACATTCAGTACTTC.

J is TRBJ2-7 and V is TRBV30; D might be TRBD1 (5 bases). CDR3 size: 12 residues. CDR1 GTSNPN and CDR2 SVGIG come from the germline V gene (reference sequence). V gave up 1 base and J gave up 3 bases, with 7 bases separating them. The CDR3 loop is CAWSADSYEQYF. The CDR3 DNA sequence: TGTGCCTGGAGTGCCGACAGCTACGAGCAGTACTTC.

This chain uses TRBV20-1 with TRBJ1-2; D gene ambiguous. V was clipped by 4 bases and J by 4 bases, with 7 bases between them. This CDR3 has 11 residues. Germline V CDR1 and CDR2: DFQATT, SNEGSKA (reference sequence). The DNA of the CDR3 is TGCAGTGCTATCTACGTCTATGGCTACACCTTC. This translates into CSAIYVYGYTF.

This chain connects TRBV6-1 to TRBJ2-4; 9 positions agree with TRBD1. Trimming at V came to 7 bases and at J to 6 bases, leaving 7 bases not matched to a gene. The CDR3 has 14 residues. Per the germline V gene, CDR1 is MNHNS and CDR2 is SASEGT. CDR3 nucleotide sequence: TGTGCCAGCACCTTGGACAGGGGTGGAAACATTCAGTACTTC. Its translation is CASTLDRGGNIQYF.

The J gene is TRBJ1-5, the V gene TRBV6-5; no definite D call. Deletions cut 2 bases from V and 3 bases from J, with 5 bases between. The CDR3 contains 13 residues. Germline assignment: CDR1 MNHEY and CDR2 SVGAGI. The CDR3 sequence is CASSYGPNQPQHF. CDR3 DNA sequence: TGTGCCAGCAGTTACGGCCCCAATCAGCCCCAGCATTTT.

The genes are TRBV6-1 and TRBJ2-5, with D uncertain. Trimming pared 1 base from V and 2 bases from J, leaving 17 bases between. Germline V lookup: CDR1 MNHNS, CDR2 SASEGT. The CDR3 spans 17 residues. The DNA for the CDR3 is TGTGCCAGCAGTGAAGGTGGATGGGCAGGAACACAAGAGACCCAGTACTTC. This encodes CASSEGGWAGTQETQYF.